Sequencing of this TCR beta chain was carried out in a study of cytomegalovirus exposure and HLA in healthy donors. The PCR used 60 Vbeta and 13 Jbeta primers. TCRdb keeps only in-frame clones here, not all; method: immunoSEQ multiplex PCR. The data show about 150,000 clones, with roughly 62% seen just once and about 4.7% held by the top ten. Broader study findings: Cytomegalovirus-associated TCR beta chains were listed, numbering 164.

Comment on this clone: Antigen specificity is unknown.

CDR3 length: 12 residues. Germline CDR1 and CDR2: MNHEY and SVGAGI. J was trimmed by 8 bases and V by 6 bases; bases with no gene match: 6. The clonotype originates from a man aged 60 to 75 in good health and CMV-seronegative. Material for sequencing was PBMCs. This chain joins TRBV6-5 and TRBJ1-2, with 7 bases matching TRBD1. The CDR3 is CASSLTGYGYTF. CDR3 DNA sequence: TGTGCCAGCAGCCTGACAGGGTACGGCTACACCTTC.